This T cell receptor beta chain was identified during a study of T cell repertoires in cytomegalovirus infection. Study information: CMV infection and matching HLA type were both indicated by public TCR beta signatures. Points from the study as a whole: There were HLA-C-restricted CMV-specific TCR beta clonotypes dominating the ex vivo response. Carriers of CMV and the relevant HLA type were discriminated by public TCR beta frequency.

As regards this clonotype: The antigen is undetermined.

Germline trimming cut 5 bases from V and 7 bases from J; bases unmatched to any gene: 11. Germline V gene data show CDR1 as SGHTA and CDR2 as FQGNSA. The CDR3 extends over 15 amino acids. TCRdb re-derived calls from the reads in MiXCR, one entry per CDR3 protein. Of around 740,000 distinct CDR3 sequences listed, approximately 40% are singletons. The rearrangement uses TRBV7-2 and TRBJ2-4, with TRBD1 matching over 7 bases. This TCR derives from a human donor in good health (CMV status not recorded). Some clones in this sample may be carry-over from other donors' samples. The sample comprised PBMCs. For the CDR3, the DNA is TGTGCCAGCAGCGTGTGGGGACAGAGAAATAACATTCAGTACTTC. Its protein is CASSVWGQRNNIQYF.